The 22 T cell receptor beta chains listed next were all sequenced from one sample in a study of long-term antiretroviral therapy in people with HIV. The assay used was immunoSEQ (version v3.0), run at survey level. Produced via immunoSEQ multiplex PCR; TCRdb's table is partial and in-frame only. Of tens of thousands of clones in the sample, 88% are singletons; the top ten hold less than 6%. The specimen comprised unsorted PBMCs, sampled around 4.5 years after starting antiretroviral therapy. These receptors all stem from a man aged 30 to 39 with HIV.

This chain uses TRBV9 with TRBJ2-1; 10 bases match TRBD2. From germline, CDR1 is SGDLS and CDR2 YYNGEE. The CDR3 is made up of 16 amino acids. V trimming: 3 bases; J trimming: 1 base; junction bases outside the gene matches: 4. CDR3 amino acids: CASSGLAGESYNEQFF. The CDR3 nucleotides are TGTGCCAGCAGCGGACTAGCGGGCGAATCCTACAATGAGCAGTTCTTC.

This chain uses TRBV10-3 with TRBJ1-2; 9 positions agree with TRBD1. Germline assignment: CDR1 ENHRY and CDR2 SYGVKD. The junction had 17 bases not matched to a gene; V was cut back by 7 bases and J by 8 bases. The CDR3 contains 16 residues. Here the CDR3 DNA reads TGTGCCATCACCGCCGACCGGGACAGGGCCAATAAGGGCTACACCTTC. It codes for CAITADRDRANKGYTF.

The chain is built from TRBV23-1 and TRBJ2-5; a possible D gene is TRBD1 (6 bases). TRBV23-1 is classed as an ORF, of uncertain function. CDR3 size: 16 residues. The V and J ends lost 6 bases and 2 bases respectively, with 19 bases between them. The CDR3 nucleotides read TGCGCCAGCAGCTTTAACCGGGACAAATTGCAAGAGACCCAGTACTTC. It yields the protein CASSFNRDKLQETQYF.

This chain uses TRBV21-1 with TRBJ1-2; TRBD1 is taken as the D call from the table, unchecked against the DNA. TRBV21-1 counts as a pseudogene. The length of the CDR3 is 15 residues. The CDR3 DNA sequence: TGTGCCAGCAGCACCACAGGGGGCGGGAGCTATGGCTACACCTTC. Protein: CASSTTGGGSYGYTF.

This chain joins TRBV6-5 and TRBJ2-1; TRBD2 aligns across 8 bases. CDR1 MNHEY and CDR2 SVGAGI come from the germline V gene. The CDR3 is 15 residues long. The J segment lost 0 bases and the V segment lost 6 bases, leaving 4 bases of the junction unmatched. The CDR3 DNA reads TGTGCCAGCAGGGGGAGCGGGAGCTCCTACAATGAGCAGTTCTTC. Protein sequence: CASRGSGSSYNEQFF.

This CDR3 reads CASSPRDRGIYEQYF. The CDR3 coding sequence is TGTGCCAGCAGTCCCCGGGACAGGGGAATCTACGAGCAGTACTTC. The chain links TRBV7-9 to TRBJ2-7; 10 nucleotides align to TRBD1. This CDR3 has 15 amino acids. Germline V CDR1 and CDR2: SEHNR, FQNEAQ (reference sequence). V trimming: 6 bases; J trimming: 3 bases; junction bases outside the gene matches: 8.

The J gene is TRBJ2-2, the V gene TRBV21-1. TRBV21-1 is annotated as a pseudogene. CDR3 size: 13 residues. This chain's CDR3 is CASTPEVTGELFF. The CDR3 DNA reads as TGTGCCAGCACCCCTGAAGTGACCGGGGAGCTGTTTTTT.

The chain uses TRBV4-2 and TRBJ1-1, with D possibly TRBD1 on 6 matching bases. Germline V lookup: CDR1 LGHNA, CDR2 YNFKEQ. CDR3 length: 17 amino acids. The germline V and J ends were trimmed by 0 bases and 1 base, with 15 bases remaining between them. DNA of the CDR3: TGTGCCAGCAGCCAAGATACGGGGGCAGCTAGGAACACTGAAGCTTTCTTT. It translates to CASSQDTGAARNTEAFF.

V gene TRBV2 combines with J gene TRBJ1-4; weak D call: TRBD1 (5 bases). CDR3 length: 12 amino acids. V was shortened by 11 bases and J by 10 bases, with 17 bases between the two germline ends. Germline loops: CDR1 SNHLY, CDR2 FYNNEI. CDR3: CAAEGDSGKLFF. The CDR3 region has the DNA TGTGCCGCCGAAGGGGATTCAGGAAAACTGTTTTTT.

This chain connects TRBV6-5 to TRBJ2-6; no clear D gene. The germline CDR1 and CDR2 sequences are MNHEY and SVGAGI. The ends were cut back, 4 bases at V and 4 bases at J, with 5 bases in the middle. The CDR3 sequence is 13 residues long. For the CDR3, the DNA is TGTGCCAGCAGTTGGGCCGGGGCCAACGTCCTGACTTTC. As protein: CASSWAGANVLTF.

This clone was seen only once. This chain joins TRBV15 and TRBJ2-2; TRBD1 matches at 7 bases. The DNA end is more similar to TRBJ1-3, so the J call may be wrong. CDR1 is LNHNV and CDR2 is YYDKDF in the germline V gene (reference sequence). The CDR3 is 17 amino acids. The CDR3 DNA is TGTGCCACCAGCAGAGATCGAGGGGGCTCCTCTGGAAACACCATATATTTT. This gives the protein CATSRDRGGSSGNTIYF.

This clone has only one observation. Here the CDR3 DNA reads TGTGCCAGCACCCGGGGGGGGAGCTCCTACAATGAGCAGTTCTTC. Translation gives CASTRGGSSYNEQFF. This rearrangement joins TRBV27 to TRBJ2-1, with 8 nucleotides matching TRBD2. The trim removed 7 bases at V and 0 bases at J, leaving 5 bases unmatched. The CDR3 spans 15 residues. Germline-derived CDR1 and CDR2 are MNHEY and SMNVEV (reference sequence).

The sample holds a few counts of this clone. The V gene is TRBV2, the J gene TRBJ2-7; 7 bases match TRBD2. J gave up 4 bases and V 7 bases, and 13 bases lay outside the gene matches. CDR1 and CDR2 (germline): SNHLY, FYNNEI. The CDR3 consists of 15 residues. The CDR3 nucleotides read TGTGCCAGCAACTTCCTCCCCGGGACTACTTACGAGCAGTACTTC. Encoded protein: CASNFLPGTTYEQYF.

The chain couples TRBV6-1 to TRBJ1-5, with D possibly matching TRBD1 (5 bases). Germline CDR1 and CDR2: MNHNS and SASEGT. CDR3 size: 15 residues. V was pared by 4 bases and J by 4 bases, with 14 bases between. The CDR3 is CASSGADSSNQPQHF. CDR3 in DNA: TGTGCCAGCAGTGGGGCTGACAGCTCAAATCAGCCCCAGCATTTT.

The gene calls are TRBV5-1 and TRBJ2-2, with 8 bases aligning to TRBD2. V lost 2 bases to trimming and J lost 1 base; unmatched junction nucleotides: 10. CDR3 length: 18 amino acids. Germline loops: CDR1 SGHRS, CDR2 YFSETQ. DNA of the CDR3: TGCGCCAGCAGCTTTAATGTCCCGAGCGGGGGGAACACCGGGGAGCTGTTTTTT. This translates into CASSFNVPSGGNTGELFF.

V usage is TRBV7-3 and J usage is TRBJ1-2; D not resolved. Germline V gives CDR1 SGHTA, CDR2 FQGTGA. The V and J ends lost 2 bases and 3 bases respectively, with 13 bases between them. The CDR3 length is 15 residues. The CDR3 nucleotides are TGTGCCAGCAGCTTACTGGGTGAATTAGACTATGGCTACACCTTC. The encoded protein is CASSLLGELDYGYTF.

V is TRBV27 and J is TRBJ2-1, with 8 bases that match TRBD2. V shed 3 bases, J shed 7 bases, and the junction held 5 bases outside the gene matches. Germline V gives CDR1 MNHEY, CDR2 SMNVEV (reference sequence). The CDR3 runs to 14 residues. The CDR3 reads CASSLLREDNEQFF. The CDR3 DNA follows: TGTGCCAGCAGTTTGTTGCGGGAGGATAATGAGCAGTTCTTC.

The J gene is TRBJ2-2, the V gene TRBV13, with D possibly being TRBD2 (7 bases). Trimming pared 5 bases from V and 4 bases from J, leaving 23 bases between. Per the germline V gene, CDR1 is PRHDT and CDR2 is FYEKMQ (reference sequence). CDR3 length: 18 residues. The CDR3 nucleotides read TGTGCCAGCAGCCAACCCCCCGAGGGGGGCGGGAGCACCGGGGAGCTGTTTTTT. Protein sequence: CASSQPPEGGGSTGELFF.

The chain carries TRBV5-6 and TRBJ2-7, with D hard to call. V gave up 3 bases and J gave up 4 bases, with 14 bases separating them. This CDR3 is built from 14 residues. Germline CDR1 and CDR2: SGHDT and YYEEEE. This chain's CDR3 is CASSWSASRYEQYF. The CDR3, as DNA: TGTGCCAGCAGCTGGAGCGCTTCTCGGTACGAGCAGTACTTC.

This CDR3 is CASSPSTGDYEQYF. The CDR3 bases are TGCGCCAGCAGCCCCTCGACAGGTGACTACGAGCAGTACTTC. The rearrangement uses TRBV5-1 and TRBJ2-7; D perhaps matches TRBD1 (6 bases). CDR1 is SGHRS, CDR2 YFSETQ, per germline. Trimming took 4 bases from V and 3 from J, leaving 14 bases between them. The CDR3 is made up of 14 amino acids.

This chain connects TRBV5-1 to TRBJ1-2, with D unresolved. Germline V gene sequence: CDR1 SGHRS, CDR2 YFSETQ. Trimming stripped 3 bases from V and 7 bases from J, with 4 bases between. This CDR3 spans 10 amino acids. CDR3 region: CASSSSGYTF. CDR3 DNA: TGCGCCAGCAGCTCCTCTGGCTACACCTTC.

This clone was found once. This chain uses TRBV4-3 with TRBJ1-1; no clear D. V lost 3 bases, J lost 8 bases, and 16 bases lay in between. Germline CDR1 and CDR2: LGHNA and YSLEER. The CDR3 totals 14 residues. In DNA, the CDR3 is TGCGCCAGCAGCCAGACGGAATTATCTATCGAAGCTTTCTTT. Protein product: CASSQTELSIEAFF.